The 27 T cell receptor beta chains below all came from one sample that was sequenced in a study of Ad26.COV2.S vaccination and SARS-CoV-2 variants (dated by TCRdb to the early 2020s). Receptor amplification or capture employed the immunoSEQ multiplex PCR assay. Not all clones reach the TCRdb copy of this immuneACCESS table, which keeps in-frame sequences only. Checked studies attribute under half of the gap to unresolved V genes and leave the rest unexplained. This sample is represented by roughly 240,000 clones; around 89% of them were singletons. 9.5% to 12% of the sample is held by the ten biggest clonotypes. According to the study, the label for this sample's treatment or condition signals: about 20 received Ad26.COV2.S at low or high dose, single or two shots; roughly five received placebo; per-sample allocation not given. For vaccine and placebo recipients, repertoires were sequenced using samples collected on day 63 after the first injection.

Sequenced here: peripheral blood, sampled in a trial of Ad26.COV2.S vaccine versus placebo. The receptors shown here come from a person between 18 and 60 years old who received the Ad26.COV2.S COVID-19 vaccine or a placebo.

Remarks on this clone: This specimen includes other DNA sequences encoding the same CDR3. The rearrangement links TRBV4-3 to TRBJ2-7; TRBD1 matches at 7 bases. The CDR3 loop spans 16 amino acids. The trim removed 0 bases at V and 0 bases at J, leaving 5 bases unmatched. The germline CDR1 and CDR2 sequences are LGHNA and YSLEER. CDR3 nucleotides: TGCGCCAGCAGCCAAGATTGGCCAGGGGGCTCCTACGAGCAGTACTTC. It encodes CASSQDWPGGSYEQYF.

The CDR3 reads CASSTRGGSSYNEQFF. CDR3 coding DNA: TGTGCCAGCAGCACCCGCGGGGGGAGCTCCTACAATGAGCAGTTCTTC. This rearrangement joins TRBV7-9 to TRBJ2-1, with 8 bases aligning to TRBD2. The CDR3 has 16 amino acids. CDR1 is SEHNR and CDR2 is FQNEAQ in the germline V gene (reference sequence). With 5 bases clipped from V and 0 bases from J, the junction kept 6 bases outside the gene matches.

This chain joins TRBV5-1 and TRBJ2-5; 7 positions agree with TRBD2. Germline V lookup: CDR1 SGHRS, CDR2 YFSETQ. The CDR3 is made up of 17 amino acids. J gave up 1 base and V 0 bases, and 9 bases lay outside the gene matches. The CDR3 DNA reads TGCGCCAGCAGCTTGGGACGGTTCATAGCGGGCCAAGAGACCCAGTACTTC. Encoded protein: CASSLGRFIAGQETQYF.

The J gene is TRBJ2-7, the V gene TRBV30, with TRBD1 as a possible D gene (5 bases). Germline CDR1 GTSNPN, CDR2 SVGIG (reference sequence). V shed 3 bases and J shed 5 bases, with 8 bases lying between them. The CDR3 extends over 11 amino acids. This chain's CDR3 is CAWRGHNEQYF. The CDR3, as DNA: TGTGCCTGGAGGGGGCACAACGAGCAGTACTTC.

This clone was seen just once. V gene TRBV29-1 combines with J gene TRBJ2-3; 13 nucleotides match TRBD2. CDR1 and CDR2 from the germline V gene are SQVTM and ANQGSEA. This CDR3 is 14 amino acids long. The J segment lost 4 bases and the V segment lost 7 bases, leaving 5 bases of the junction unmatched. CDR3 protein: CSAGLAGVPDTQYF. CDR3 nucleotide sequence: TGCAGCGCCGGACTAGCGGGAGTTCCAGATACGCAGTATTTT.

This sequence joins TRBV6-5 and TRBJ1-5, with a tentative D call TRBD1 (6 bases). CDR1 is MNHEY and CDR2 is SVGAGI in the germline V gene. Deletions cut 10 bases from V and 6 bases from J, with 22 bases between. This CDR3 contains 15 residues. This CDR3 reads CATQPAGAGTQPQHF. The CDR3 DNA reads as TGTGCCACCCAACCCGCGGGGGCAGGGACTCAGCCCCAGCATTTT.

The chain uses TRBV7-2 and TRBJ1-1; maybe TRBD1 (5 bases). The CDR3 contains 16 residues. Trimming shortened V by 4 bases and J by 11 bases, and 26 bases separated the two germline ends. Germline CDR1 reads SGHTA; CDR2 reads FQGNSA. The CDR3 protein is CASSSSLVTASITAFF. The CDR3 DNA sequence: TGTGCCAGCAGCTCCAGTTTGGTGACAGCCTCGATTACGGCTTTCTTT.

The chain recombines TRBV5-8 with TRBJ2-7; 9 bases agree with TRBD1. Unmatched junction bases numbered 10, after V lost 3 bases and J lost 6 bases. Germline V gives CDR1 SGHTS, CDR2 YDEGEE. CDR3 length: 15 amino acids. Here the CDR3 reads CASSSRDRELGEQYF. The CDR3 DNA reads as TGTGCCAGCAGCTCCCGGGACAGGGAATTAGGCGAGCAGTACTTC.

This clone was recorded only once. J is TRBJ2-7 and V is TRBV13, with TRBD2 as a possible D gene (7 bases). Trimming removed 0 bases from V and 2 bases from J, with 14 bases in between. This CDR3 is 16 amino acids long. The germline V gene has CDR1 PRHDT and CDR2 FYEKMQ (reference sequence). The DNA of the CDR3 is TGTGCCAGCAGCTTAGGCGGAAGGGGGGGAACCTACGAGCAGTACTTC. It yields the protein CASSLGGRGGTYEQYF.

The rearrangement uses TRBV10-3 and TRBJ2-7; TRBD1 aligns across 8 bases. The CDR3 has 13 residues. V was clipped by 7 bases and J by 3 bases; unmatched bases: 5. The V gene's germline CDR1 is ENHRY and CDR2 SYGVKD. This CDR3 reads CAITSGQVYEQYF. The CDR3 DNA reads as TGTGCCATCACTTCGGGACAGGTCTACGAGCAGTACTTC.

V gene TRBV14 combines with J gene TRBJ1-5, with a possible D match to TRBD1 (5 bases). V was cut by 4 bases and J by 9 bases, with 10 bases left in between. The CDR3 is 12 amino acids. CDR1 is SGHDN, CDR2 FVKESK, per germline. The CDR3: CASSRAGMPQHF. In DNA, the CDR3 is TGTGCCAGCAGCCGGGCAGGGATGCCCCAGCATTTT.

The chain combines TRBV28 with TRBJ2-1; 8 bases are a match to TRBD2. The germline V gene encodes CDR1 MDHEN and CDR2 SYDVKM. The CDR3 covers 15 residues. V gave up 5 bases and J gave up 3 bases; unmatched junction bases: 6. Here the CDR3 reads CASSPRAGVYNEQFF. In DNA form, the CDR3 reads TGTGCCAGCAGTCCTCGAGCGGGAGTCTACAATGAGCAGTTCTTC.

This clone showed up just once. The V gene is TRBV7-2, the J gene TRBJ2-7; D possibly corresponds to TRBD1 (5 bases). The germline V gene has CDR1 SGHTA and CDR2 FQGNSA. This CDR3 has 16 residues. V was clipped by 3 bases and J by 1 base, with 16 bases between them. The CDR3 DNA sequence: TGTGCCAGCAGCTTTAGAACAGGATACCCGTCCTACGAGCAGTACTTC. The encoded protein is CASSFRTGYPSYEQYF.

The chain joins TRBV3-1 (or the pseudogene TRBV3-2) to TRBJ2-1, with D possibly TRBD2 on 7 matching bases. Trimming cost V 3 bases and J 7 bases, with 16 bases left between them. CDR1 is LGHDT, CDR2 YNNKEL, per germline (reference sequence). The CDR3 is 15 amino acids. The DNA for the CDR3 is TGTGCCAGCAGCCAGGGGGGGCTAGTTGCGAATGAGCAGTTCTTC. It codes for CASSQGGLVANEQFF.

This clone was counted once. This CDR3 is CASSSTGDVSYNEQFF. The CDR3 DNA sequence: TGTGCCAGCAGCTCCACAGGGGACGTATCCTACAATGAGCAGTTCTTC. This sequence joins TRBV7-9 and TRBJ2-1; 7 bases agree with TRBD1. V dropped 4 bases and J dropped 1; count of bases not matched to a gene: 7. This CDR3 spans 16 amino acids. CDR1 is SEHNR and CDR2 is FQNEAQ in the germline V gene (reference sequence).

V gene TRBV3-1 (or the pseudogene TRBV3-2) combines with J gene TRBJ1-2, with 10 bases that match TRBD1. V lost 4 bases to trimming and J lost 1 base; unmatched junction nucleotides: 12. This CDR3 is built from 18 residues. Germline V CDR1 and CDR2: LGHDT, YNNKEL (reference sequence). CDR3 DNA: TGTGCCAGCAGCCCGCCAGGACAGGGGGAAGAACTTAACTATGGCTACACCTTC. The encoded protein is CASSPPGQGEELNYGYTF.

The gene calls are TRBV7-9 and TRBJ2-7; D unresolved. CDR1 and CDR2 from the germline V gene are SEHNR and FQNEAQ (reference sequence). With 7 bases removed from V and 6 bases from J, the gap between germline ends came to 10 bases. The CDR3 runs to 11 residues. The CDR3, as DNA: TGTGCCAGCACTGGGTCGGGCGAGCAGTACTTC. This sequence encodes CASTGSGEQYF.

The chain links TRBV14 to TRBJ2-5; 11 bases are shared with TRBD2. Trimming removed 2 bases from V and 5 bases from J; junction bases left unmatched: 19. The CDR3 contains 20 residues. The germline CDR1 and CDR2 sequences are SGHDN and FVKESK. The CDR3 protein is CASSQISPGLAGGGGETQYF. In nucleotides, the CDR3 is TGTGCCAGCAGCCAAATAAGTCCGGGTCTAGCGGGAGGCGGAGGTGAGACCCAGTACTTC.

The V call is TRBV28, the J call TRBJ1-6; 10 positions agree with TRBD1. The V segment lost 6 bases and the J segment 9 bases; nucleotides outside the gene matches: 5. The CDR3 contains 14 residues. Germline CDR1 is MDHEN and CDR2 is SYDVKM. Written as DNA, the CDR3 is TGTGCCAGCAGCTCCGGGACAGGGGTTTCACCCCTCCACTTT. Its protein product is CASSSGTGVSPLHF. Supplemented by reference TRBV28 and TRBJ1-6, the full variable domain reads DVKVTQSSRYLVKRTGEKVFLECVQDMDHENMFWYRQDPGLGLRLIYFSYDVKMKEKGDIPEGYSVSREKKERFSLILESASTNQTSMYLCASSSGTGVSPLHFGNGTRLTVT.

The CDR3 protein is CASSPLLGQSFPYEQYF. The CDR3 DNA follows: TGTGCCAGCAGTCCACTATTGGGCCAATCATTTCCCTACGAGCAGTACTTC. V and J are TRBV6-6 and TRBJ2-7; D gene uncertain. CDR1 and CDR2 from the germline V gene are MNHNY and SVGAGI (reference sequence). This CDR3 contains 17 residues. V was pared by 5 bases and J by 2 bases, with 22 bases between.

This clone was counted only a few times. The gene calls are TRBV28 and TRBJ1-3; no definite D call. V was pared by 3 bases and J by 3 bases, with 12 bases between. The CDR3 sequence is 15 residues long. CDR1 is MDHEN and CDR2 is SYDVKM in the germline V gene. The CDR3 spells CASSLGLLIGNTIYF. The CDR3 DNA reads TGTGCCAGCAGTTTGGGGTTACTCATTGGAAACACCATATATTTT.

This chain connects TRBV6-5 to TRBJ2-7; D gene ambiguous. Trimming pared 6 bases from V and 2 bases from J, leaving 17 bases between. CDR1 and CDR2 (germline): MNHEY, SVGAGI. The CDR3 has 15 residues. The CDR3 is CASSNIGAYTYEQYF. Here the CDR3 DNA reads TGTGCCAGCAGCAACATAGGAGCCTATACCTACGAGCAGTACTTC.

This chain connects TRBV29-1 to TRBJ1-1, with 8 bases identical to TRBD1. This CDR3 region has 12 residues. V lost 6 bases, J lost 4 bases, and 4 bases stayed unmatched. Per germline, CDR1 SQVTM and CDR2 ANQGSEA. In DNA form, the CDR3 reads TGCAGCGTGGACAGGGCGGGCACTGAAGCTTTCTTT. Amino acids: CSVDRAGTEAFF.

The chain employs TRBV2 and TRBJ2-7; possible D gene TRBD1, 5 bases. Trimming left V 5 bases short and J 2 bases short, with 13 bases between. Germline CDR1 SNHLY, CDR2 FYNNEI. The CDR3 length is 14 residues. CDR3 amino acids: CASSSGIWPYEQYF. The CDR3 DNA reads TGTGCCAGCAGTTCAGGGATTTGGCCCTACGAGCAGTACTTC.

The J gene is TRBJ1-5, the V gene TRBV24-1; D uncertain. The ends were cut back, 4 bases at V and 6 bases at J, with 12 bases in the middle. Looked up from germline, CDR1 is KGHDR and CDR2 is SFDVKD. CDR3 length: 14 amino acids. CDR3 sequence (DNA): TGTGCCACCAGTGACCCGGGAGGTTCTCAGCCCCAGCATTTT. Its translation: CATSDPGGSQPQHF.

CDR3 in amino acids: CASSGGNTEAFF. DNA for the CDR3: TGTGCCAGCAGCGGGGGGAACACTGAAGCTTTCTTT. The chain couples TRBV6-2 or TRBV6-3 to TRBJ1-1; a weak D match, TRBD1 (5 bases). CDR1 MNHEY and CDR2 SVGEGT come from the germline V gene. Trimming stripped 6 bases from V and 1 base from J, with 6 bases between. The CDR3 is made up of 12 amino acids.

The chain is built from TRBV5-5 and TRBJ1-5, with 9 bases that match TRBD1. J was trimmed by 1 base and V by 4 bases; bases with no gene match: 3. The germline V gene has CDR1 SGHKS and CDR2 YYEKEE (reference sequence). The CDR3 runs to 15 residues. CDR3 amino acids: CASSPGTGSNQPQHF. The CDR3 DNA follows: TGTGCCAGCAGCCCCGGGACAGGGAGCAATCAGCCCCAGCATTTT.